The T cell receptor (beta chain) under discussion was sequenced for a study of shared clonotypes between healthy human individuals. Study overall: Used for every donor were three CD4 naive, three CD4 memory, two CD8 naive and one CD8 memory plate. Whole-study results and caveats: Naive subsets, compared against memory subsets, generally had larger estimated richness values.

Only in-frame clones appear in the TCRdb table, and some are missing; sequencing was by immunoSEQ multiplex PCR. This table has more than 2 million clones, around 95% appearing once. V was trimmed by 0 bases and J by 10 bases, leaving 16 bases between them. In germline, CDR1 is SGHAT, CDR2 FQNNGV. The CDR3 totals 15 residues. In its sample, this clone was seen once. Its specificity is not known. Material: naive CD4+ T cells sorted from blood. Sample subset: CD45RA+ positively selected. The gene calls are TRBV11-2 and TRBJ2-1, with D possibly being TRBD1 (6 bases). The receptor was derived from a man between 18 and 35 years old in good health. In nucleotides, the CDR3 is TGTGCCAGCAGCTTAGATCTAAGGGGGTCTGGGGAGCAGTTCTTC. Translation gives CASSLDLRGSGEQFF.